This T cell receptor (beta chain) came from a study of monozygotic twins with cystic fibrosis. Findings and limits, study-wide: Co-twins had the most similar V usage for 13 of 16 pairs, J for 8. Nucleotide-identical clonotype sharing was significantly higher within monozygotic CF twin pairs than between unrelated CF individuals.

This CDR3 region has 13 residues. Germline lookup yields CDR1 SGHAT and CDR2 FQNNGV. The V end lost 4 bases, the J end lost 5 bases, and 11 bases lay between the germline ends. As to this clone: What it binds is not known.

The protocol was immunoSEQ multiplex PCR, while the TCRdb copy is restricted to in-frame clones and leaves out a portion. Of about 14,000 clones in the sample, 85% to 90% were seen once. The sequenced material came from blood. This TCR was sampled from a boy under 18 with cystic fibrosis. The chain couples TRBV11-2 to TRBJ1-1, with unresolved D. Here the CDR3 reads CASSSPIKTEAFF. The CDR3, as DNA: TGTGCCAGCAGCTCCCCCATTAAAACTGAAGCTTTCTTT.